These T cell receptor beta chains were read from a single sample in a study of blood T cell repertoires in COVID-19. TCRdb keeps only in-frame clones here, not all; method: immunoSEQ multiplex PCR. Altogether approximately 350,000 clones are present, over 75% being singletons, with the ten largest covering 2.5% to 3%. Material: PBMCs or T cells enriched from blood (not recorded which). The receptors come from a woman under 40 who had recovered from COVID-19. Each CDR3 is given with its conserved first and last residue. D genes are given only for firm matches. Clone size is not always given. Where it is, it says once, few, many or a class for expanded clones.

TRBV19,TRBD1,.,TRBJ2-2,CATQQGRVTGELFF,TGTGCCACCCAACAGGGGCGGGTCACCGGGGAGCTGTTTTTT
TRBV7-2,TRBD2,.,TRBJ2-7,CASSLGTSGRIYEQYF,TGTGCCAGCAGCTTAGGGACTAGCGGGAGAATATACGAGCAGTACTTC
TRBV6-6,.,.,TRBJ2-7,CASSYSGFGEYF,TGTGCCAGCAGTTACTCAGGCTTCGGGGAGTACTTC
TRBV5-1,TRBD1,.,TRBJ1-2,CASSFPGQGRGYTF,TGCGCCAGCAGCTTTCCCGGACAGGGTCGAGGCTACACCTTC
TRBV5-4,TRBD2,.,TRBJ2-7,CASTRGGASGFTGEQYF,TGTGCCAGCACCCGGGGGGGGGCTAGCGGTTTTACCGGGGAGCAGTACTTC
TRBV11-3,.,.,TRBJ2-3,CASSLDGSTDTQYF,TGTGCCAGCAGCTTAGATGGCAGCACAGATACGCAGTATTTT
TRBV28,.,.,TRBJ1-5,CASAGQSSNQPQHF,TGTGCCAGCGCGGGGCAGAGTAGCAATCAGCCCCAGCATTTT
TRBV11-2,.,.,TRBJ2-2,CASSLPGGPRELFF,TGTGCCAGCAGCTTACCCGGGGGGCCCAGGGAGCTGTTTTTT
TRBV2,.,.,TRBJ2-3,CAGAEADTQYF,TGTGCCGGTGCGGAGGCAGATACGCAGTATTTT
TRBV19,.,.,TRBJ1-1,CASTPRRGATITEAFF,TGTGCCAGTACCCCACGACGGGGGGCGACGATTACTGAAGCTTTCTTT
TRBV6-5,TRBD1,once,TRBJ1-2,CASSRRQGLSGYTF,TGTGCCAGCAGTAGGAGACAGGGACTCTCTGGCTACACCTTC
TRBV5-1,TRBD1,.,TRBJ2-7,CASSFYETGAVEQYF,TGCGCCAGCAGCTTTTATGAGACAGGGGCAGTCGAGCAGTACTTC
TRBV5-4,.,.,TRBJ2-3,CASSPPVVGRHTDTQYF,TGTGCCAGCAGCCCCCCAGTGGTAGGCAGGCACACAGATACGCAGTATTTT
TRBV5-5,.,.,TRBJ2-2,CASSLGLGTANTGELFF,TGTGCCAGCAGCTTGGGACTAGGGACAGCGAACACCGGGGAGCTGTTTTTT
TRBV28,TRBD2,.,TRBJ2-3,CASGSLAVTDTQYF,TGTGCCAGCGGGAGTCTAGCGGTGACAGATACGCAGTATTTT
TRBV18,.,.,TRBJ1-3,CASSPREGSGNTIYF,TGTGCCAGCTCACCCAGGGAGGGCTCTGGAAACACCATATATTTT
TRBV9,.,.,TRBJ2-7,CASSVALEGGPDEQYF,TGTGCCAGCAGCGTAGCCCTCGAGGGGGGGCCCGACGAGCAGTACTTC
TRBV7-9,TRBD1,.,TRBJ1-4,CASSSETGANEKLFF,TGTGCCAGCAGCTCAGAGACAGGGGCTAATGAAAAACTGTTTTTT
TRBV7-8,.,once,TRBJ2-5,CASSPSVETQYF,TGTGCCAGCAGCCCATCGGTTGAGACCCAGTACTTC
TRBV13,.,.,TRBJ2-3,CASSFRQTMRDTQYF,TGTGCCAGCAGCTTCAGACAGACGATGCGGGATACGCAGTATTTT
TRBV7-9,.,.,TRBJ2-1,CASSLGRDEQFF,TGTGCCAGCAGTCTCGGGCGGGATGAGCAGTTCTTC
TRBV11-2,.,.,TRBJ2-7,CASSYQYEQYF,TGTGCCAGCAGCTATCAATACGAGCAGTACTTC
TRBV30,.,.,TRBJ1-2,CAWRKQGLNYGYTF,TGTGCCTGGAGAAAACAGGGCCTTAATTATGGCTACACCTTC
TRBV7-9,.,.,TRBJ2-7,CASSYYSYEQYF,TGTGCCAGCAGCTACTACTCCTACGAGCAGTACTTC
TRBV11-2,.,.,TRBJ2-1,CASSFPSLFNEQFF,TGTGCCAGCAGCTTTCCAAGCTTGTTCAATGAGCAGTTCTTC
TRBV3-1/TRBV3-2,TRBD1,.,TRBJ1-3,CASSQEPGQGFGNTIYF,TGTGCCAGCAGCCAAGAACCGGGACAGGGCTTTGGAAACACCATATATTTT
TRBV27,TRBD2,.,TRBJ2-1,CASSSLAGGLNEQFF,TGTGCCAGCAGCTCCCTAGCGGGGGGGCTCAATGAGCAGTTCTTC
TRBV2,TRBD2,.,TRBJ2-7,CASSLAGVGEQYF,TGTGCCAGCAGCTTAGCGGGAGTCGGAGAGCAGTACTTC
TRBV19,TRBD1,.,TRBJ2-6,CASSNLGQRIAGANVLTF,TGTGCCAGTAGTAACTTGGGACAGCGGATAGCTGGGGCCAACGTCCTGACTTTC
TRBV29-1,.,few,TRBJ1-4,CSVEDEEFNEKLFF,TGCAGCGTTGAAGATGAGGAGTTTAATGAAAAACTGTTTTTT
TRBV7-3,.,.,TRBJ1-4,CASSQSGQNGEKLFF,TGTGCCAGCAGCCAATCAGGCCAAAACGGTGAAAAACTGTTTTTT
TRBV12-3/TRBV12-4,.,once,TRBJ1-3,CASSLGRGDTIYF,TGTGCCAGCAGCCTCGGGAGGGGCGACACCATATATTTT
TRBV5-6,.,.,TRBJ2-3,CASSPEATDTQYF,TGTGCCAGCAGCCCCGAAGCCACAGATACGCAGTATTTT
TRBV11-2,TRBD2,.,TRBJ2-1,CASSWTLGGRVSYNEQFF,TGTGCCAGCAGCTGGACTTTGGGGGGGAGAGTCTCCTACAATGAGCAGTTCTTC
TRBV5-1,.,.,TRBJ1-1,CASSPGMERRAFF,TGCGCCAGCAGCCCCGGGATGGAGAGACGAGCTTTCTTT
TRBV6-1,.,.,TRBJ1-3,CASSDPGGGNTIYF,TGTGCCAGCAGTGACCCGGGGGGTGGAAACACCATATATTTT
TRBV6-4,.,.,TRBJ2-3,CASSDSIGTDTQYF,TGTGCCAGCAGTGACTCGATAGGCACAGATACGCAGTATTTT
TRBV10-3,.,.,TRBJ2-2,CAISESRDTGELFF,TGTGCCATCAGTGAGTCGAGGGACACCGGGGAGCTGTTTTTT
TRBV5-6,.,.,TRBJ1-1,CASSLAVSEAFF,TGTGCCAGCAGCTTGGCGGTCTCTGAAGCTTTCTTT
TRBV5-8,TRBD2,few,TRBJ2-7,CASRWLGIAGYEQYF,TGTGCCAGCAGGTGGTTAGGTATAGCGGGCTACGAGCAGTACTTC
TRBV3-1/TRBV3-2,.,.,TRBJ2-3,CASSQLRERHSTDTQYF,TGTGCCAGCAGCCAGCTTAGGGAGCGGCATAGCACAGATACGCAGTATTTT
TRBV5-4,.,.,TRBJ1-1,CASSPTGFTTEAFF,TGTGCCAGCAGCCCCACAGGGTTTACCACTGAAGCTTTCTTT
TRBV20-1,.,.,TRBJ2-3,CSASSPGRGRTDTQYF,TGCAGTGCTAGTTCCCCAGGGCGGGGGCGCACAGATACGCAGTATTTT
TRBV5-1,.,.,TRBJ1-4,CASSVGRTATNEKLFF,TGCGCCAGCAGCGTTGGGCGGACAGCAACTAATGAAAAACTGTTTTTT
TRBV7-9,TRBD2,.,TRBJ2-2,CASTLGRESGELFF,TGTGCCAGCACCTTGGGGCGGGAGTCCGGGGAGCTGTTTTTT